The rows below give T cell receptor beta chains drawn from one sample of a study of blood T cell repertoires in COVID-19. Clones were sequenced by immunoSEQ multiplex PCR, and TCRdb holds only the in-frame ones, with some missing. The sample lists about 120,000 clones, about 85% seen once, with under 8% in the top ten. Sample: peripheral blood. Every receptor here comes from an elderly man with active or convalescent COVID-19. CDR3s include the opening cysteine and the closing phenylalanine or tryptophan. Each record gives: D gene, V gene, J gene, clone size, CDR3 protein, CDR3 DNA. The D gene is left open where the match is weak. The size field is filled for only some rows; it gives once, few, many or a size class.

D gene: TRBD2; V gene: TRBV27; J gene: TRBJ2-7; clone size: -; CDR3 protein: CASSPGLVGEEQYF; CDR3 DNA: TGTGCCAGCAGTCCCGGACTAGTCGGGGAGGAGCAGTACTTC
D gene: -; V gene: TRBV19; J gene: TRBJ1-6; clone size: few; CDR3 protein: CASSIERALGDSPLHF; CDR3 DNA: TGTGCCAGTAGTATAGAGAGGGCCCTCGGAGATTCACCCCTCCACTTT
D gene: -; V gene: TRBV5-1; J gene: TRBJ2-2; clone size: -; CDR3 protein: CASRGEGGELFF; CDR3 DNA: TGCGCCAGCAGGGGCGAAGGCGGGGAGCTGTTTTTT
D gene: TRBD1; V gene: TRBV30; J gene: TRBJ1-6; clone size: once; CDR3 protein: CAWGTGFNSPLHF; CDR3 DNA: TGTGCCTGGGGGACAGGGTTTAATTCACCCCTCCACTTT
D gene: -; V gene: TRBV7-8; J gene: TRBJ2-2; clone size: -; CDR3 protein: CASSLAFGGTGELFF; CDR3 DNA: TGTGCCAGCAGCTTAGCGTTCGGAGGAACCGGGGAGCTGTTTTTT
D gene: TRBD2; V gene: TRBV19; J gene: TRBJ2-1; clone size: -; CDR3 protein: CASSFSGRALNEQFF; CDR3 DNA: TGTGCCAGTAGTTTCAGCGGGAGGGCCCTCAATGAGCAGTTCTTC
D gene: -; V gene: TRBV18; J gene: TRBJ2-7; clone size: few; CDR3 protein: CASSPSAREQYF; CDR3 DNA: TGTGCCAGCTCACCAAGTGCACGGGAGCAGTACTTC
D gene: TRBD1; V gene: TRBV5-4; J gene: TRBJ2-7; clone size: -; CDR3 protein: CASTTGGTGRHEQYF; CDR3 DNA: TGTGCCAGCACCACCGGCGGGACAGGGAGGCACGAGCAGTACTTC
D gene: TRBD1; V gene: TRBV6-1; J gene: TRBJ1-3; clone size: -; CDR3 protein: CASSERTGHGNTIYF; CDR3 DNA: TGTGCCAGCAGTGAACGGACAGGGCACGGAAACACCATATATTTT
D gene: TRBD1; V gene: TRBV6-5; J gene: TRBJ1-5; clone size: -; CDR3 protein: CASRAPGQGNQPQHF; CDR3 DNA: TGTGCCAGCAGGGCACCGGGACAGGGGAATCAGCCCCAGCATTTT
D gene: TRBD1; V gene: TRBV5-1; J gene: TRBJ2-3; clone size: -; CDR3 protein: CASFLGQGYTDTQYF; CDR3 DNA: TGCGCCAGCTTTCTAGGACAGGGTTACACAGATACGCAGTATTTT
D gene: -; V gene: TRBV20-1; J gene: TRBJ2-1; clone size: -; CDR3 protein: CSANRYNEQFF; CDR3 DNA: TGCAGTGCTAACAGGTACAATGAGCAGTTCTTC
D gene: -; V gene: TRBV19; J gene: TRBJ2-1; clone size: once; CDR3 protein: CASSKTSSYNEQFF; CDR3 DNA: TGTGCCAGTAGTAAAACTTCGTCATACAATGAGCAGTTCTTC
D gene: TRBD1; V gene: TRBV29-1; J gene: TRBJ2-7; clone size: -; CDR3 protein: CSVARTGGPEQYF; CDR3 DNA: TGCAGCGTTGCTAGGACAGGGGGCCCCGAGCAGTACTTC
D gene: TRBD2; V gene: TRBV19; J gene: TRBJ2-3; clone size: -; CDR3 protein: CASSKPGGTTSDTQYF; CDR3 DNA: TGTGCCAGTAGTAAGCCGGGGGGGACTACCTCGGATACGCAGTATTTT
D gene: -; V gene: TRBV2; J gene: TRBJ2-5; clone size: few; CDR3 protein: CASTVVPQETQYF; CDR3 DNA: TGTGCCAGCACGGTAGTGCCCCAAGAGACCCAGTACTTC
D gene: -; V gene: TRBV7-8; J gene: TRBJ2-5; clone size: once; CDR3 protein: CASSRGTLGAGETQYF; CDR3 DNA: TGTGCCAGCAGCCGAGGGACTTTGGGGGCCGGGGAGACCCAGTACTTC
D gene: -; V gene: TRBV7-9; J gene: TRBJ1-2; clone size: -; CDR3 protein: CASSPTPGTNYGYTF; CDR3 DNA: TGTGCCAGCAGCCCAACGCCGGGAACTAACTATGGCTACACCTTC
D gene: -; V gene: TRBV9; J gene: TRBJ2-5; clone size: -; CDR3 protein: CASSAKGGRGSIETQYF; CDR3 DNA: TGTGCCAGCAGCGCAAAGGGGGGCAGGGGGAGTATTGAGACCCAGTACTTC
D gene: -; V gene: TRBV10-3; J gene: TRBJ2-1; clone size: few; CDR3 protein: CAISESGSTNEQFF; CDR3 DNA: TGTGCCATCAGTGAGTCGGGCTCTACAAATGAGCAGTTCTTC
D gene: TRBD1; V gene: TRBV5-5; J gene: TRBJ2-7; clone size: -; CDR3 protein: CASSLSPGTGIEQYF; CDR3 DNA: TGTGCCAGCAGCTTGAGCCCCGGGACAGGGATCGAGCAGTACTTC
D gene: TRBD1; V gene: TRBV27; J gene: TRBJ2-3; clone size: -; CDR3 protein: CASSMTGLGTQYF; CDR3 DNA: TGTGCCAGCAGCATGACAGGGTTAGGTACGCAGTATTTT
D gene: -; V gene: TRBV30; J gene: TRBJ2-5; clone size: -; CDR3 protein: CAWSFTRGETQYF; CDR3 DNA: TGTGCCTGGAGCTTCACCAGGGGAGAGACCCAGTACTTC
D gene: TRBD1; V gene: TRBV24-1; J gene: TRBJ1-5; clone size: -; CDR3 protein: CATSASGGQGSNQPQHF; CDR3 DNA: TGTGCCACCAGTGCCTCGGGGGGACAGGGCAGCAATCAGCCCCAGCATTTT
D gene: TRBD2; V gene: TRBV30; J gene: TRBJ2-3; clone size: once; CDR3 protein: CAWTGTRGFDTQYF; CDR3 DNA: TGTGCCTGGACTGGGACTAGGGGTTTCGATACGCAGTATTTT